This T cell receptor beta chain emerged from a study of Ad26.COV2.S vaccination and SARS-CoV-2 variants. Overall study results and limits: People who got the vaccine had more spike-specific TCR breadth than people who got placebo. Spike-specific CD8+ and CD4+ T cell responses reportedly showed substantial breadth after vaccination. Comparable non-spike TCR breadth was observed in vaccine and placebo recipients.

Note on this clone: Its antigen is undetermined.

The method was immunoSEQ multiplex PCR; TCRdb's version includes in-frame clones alone and lacks a portion of them. The sample comprises about 180,000 clones, approximately 88% of which are singletons, and around 6.1% rests with the top ten. This clonotype was obtained from a human donor who had recovered from COVID-19. The material sequenced was peripheral blood, taken after recovery from COVID-19.

CDR3 nucleotides: TGTGCCAGCAGCCAAGCGTTTGGGGCGGGAGGTCAGCCCCAGCATTTT. Translation: CASSQAFGAGGQPQHF. The gene calls are TRBV4-2 and TRBJ1-5, with D possibly TRBD1 on 5 matching bases. Between the trimmed V and J ends, which lost 1 base and 6 bases, there was a span of 16 bases. The CDR3 covers 16 residues. Germline V CDR1 and CDR2: LGHNA, YNFKEQ.